Following are 29 T cell receptor beta chains from one sample sequenced in a study of early T cells in non-severe SARS-CoV-2 infection. TCRdb processed the 5' RACE reads anew with MiXCR; each CDR3 protein has one entry. Of tens of thousands of distinct CDR3 sequences in the sample, 4.5% to 7% were seen once. Sequencing was performed on whole blood, taken at baseline. These TCRs come from an adult who was a healthcare worker with PCR-confirmed SARS-CoV-2 infection or an uninfected control (not recorded which).

This clonotype occurred many times. V is TRBV6-5 and J is TRBJ2-1; 8 bases are shared with TRBD1. The CDR3 is made up of 16 amino acids. V lost 0 bases and J lost 2; bases outside the gene matches: 3. The germline V gene encodes CDR1 MNHEY and CDR2 SVGAGI. The DNA of the CDR3 is TGTGCCAGCAGTTACTCTACACAGGGGGCCTACAATGAGCAGTTCTTC. Translated: CASSYSTQGAYNEQFF.

The chain has TRBV7-9 and TRBJ2-7, with D unclear. This CDR3 contains 14 residues. Trimming cost V 5 bases and J 0 bases, with 11 bases left between them. Germline V CDR1 and CDR2: SEHNR, FQNEAQ (reference sequence). As DNA, the CDR3 is TGTGCCAGCAGCCCCCCCTGGGGCTCCTACGAGCAGTACTTC. Protein product: CASSPPWGSYEQYF.

There are many counts of this clonotype. The CDR3 nucleotides read TGCGCCAGCAGACCAGGGACTCCCCCGCCGCAATACAATGAGCAGTTCTTC. Translation gives CASRPGTPPPQYNEQFF. The chain has TRBV5-1 and TRBJ2-1; D possibly corresponds to TRBD2 (6 bases). In germline, CDR1 is SGHRS, CDR2 YFSETQ. Trimming removed 5 bases at V and 4 bases at J, with 22 bases between. The CDR3 sequence is 17 residues long.

This clonotype was seen only a few times. The V and J genes are TRBV4-2 and TRBJ2-2; 8 nucleotides align to TRBD2. The V segment lost 0 bases and the J segment 4 bases; nucleotides outside the gene matches: 7. Germline V gene data show CDR1 as LGHNA and CDR2 as YNFKEQ. The CDR3 is made up of 17 amino acids. CDR3 amino acids: CASSQEGLAGPTGELFF. For the CDR3, the DNA is TGTGCCAGCAGCCAAGAGGGCCTAGCGGGCCCCACCGGGGAGCTGTTTTTT.

Ten or more counts support this clonotype. The genes are TRBV5-1 and TRBJ2-3, with TRBD2 matching over 7 bases. The V gene end was trimmed by 2 bases and the J gene end by 2 bases; junction bases not matched to a gene: 5. The germline gives CDR1 SGHRS, CDR2 YFSETQ. The CDR3 spans 15 residues. CDR3 nucleotide sequence: TGCGCCAGCAGCTTACCCGGGGGGAACACAGATACGCAGTATTTT. The encoded protein is CASSLPGGNTDTQYF.

This clonotype was seen ten or more times. The genes are TRBV12-5 and TRBJ1-5; D is perhaps TRBD1 (6 bases). Trimming stripped 6 bases from V and 7 bases from J, with 16 bases between. Germline V CDR1 and CDR2: LGHNT, FRNRAP. The CDR3 runs 14 residues. The CDR3 region is CASGPVQGWQPQHF. The DNA for the CDR3 is TGTGCTAGTGGCCCAGTGCAGGGGTGGCAGCCCCAGCATTTT. The complete variable domain, with remaining parts taken from reference TRBV12-5 and TRBJ1-5, reads DARVTQTPRHKVTEMGQEVTMRCQPILGHNTVFWYRQTMMQGLELLAYFRNRAPLDDSGMPKDRFSAEMPDATLATLKIQPSEPRDSAVYFCASGPVQGWQPQHFGDGTRLSIL.

This clonotype was recorded at least ten times. This chain uses TRBV12-3 or TRBV12-4 with TRBJ2-3; D perhaps matches TRBD2 (5 bases). The CDR3 is made up of 14 amino acids. V lost 6 bases, J lost 6 bases, and 16 bases lay in between. The CDR3 spells CASRFGGSGDTQYF. For the CDR3, the DNA is TGTGCCAGCAGATTTGGAGGCTCCGGGGATACGCAGTATTTT.

A note on this clonotype: This may come from a read error, since a much larger clone is one base off. V gene TRBV6-2 or TRBV6-3 combines with J gene TRBJ2-5; D possibly corresponds to TRBD2 (7 bases). CDR3 length equals 14 residues. CDR1 is MNHEY and CDR2 is SVGEGT in the germline V gene. The DNA for the CDR3 is TGTGCCAGCAGTTTTGCGGGGGCCCCAGGGACCCAGAACTTC. Protein product: CASSFAGAPGTQNF.

This clonotype has more than one count but fewer than ten. The chain couples TRBV20-1 to TRBJ1-2; 9 positions agree with TRBD1. V gave up 5 bases and J gave up 8 bases; unmatched junction bases: 15. This CDR3 comprises 15 residues. In germline, CDR1 is DFQATT, CDR2 SNEGSKA (reference sequence). CDR3 in DNA: TGCAGTGCTTTTCCCCCGGGACAGGGTGCAGGAGGCTACACCTTC. Residues: CSAFPPGQGAGGYTF.

The V call is TRBV25-1, the J call TRBJ1-2; tentatively, D is TRBD1 (6 bases). Germline CDR1 and CDR2: MGHDK and SYGVNS. Trimming left V 6 bases short and J 8 bases short, with 19 bases between. The length of the CDR3 is 14 residues. CDR3 protein: CASSPGQKGYGYTF. CDR3 nucleotide sequence: TGTGCCAGCAGCCCTGGACAGAAGGGCTACGGCTACACCTTC.

This clonotype has ten or more counts. J is TRBJ2-3 and V is TRBV7-2, with D perhaps matching TRBD1 (6 bases). The CDR3 is 16 amino acids. Germline values: CDR1 SGHTA, CDR2 FQGNSA. The germline V and J ends were trimmed by 5 bases and 2 bases, with 17 bases remaining between them. The CDR3 region has the DNA TGTGCCAGCAGCCCACAGGGCAGGGGCCTCACAGATACGCAGTATTTT. This translates into CASSPQGRGLTDTQYF.

This clonotype was counted many times. This chain connects TRBV4-3 to TRBJ1-4; tentative D call: TRBD1 (5 bases). V was shortened by 3 bases and J by 4 bases, with 12 bases between the two germline ends. CDR1 LGHNA and CDR2 YSLEER come from the germline V gene. The CDR3 consists of 15 residues. CDR3 sequence: CASSHFRDGNEKLFF. CDR3 in DNA: TGCGCCAGCAGCCATTTCCGGGACGGTAATGAAAAACTGTTTTTT.

In this sample, this clonotype turned up a few times. The chain couples TRBV10-3 to TRBJ1-3; D call uncertain. This CDR3 region has 13 residues. CDR1 and CDR2 (germline): ENHRY, SYGVKD. The V and J ends lost 7 bases and 2 bases respectively, with 9 bases between them. This CDR3 is CAITGGPGNTIYF. CDR3 DNA sequence: TGTGCCATCACAGGCGGCCCTGGAAACACCATATATTTT.

Ten or more counts support this clonotype. The V and J genes are TRBV6-6 and TRBJ2-7; D not resolved. The CDR3 runs 13 residues. Germline CDR1 reads MNHNY; CDR2 reads SVGAGI (reference sequence). Trimming removed 0 bases at V and 3 bases at J, with 6 bases between. CDR3: CASSYSSSYEQYF. CDR3 sequence (DNA): TGTGCCAGCAGTTACTCGTCCAGCTACGAGCAGTACTTC.

This clonotype was counted at least ten times. The rearrangement links TRBV5-4 to TRBJ2-5; TRBD1 is a possible D gene (6 bases). This CDR3 is 13 amino acids long. Germline V lookup: CDR1 SGHNT, CDR2 YYREEE (reference sequence). V lost 7 bases and J lost 1, with 11 bases in between. CDR3 protein: CASGRGGQETQYF. CDR3 DNA: TGTGCCAGCGGACGAGGGGGCCAAGAGACCCAGTACTTC.

This clonotype occurred a few times. The chain employs TRBV7-2 and TRBJ2-5, with TRBD2 matching 11 bases. Losses at the gene ends were 0 bases for V and 4 bases for J; bases not matched to a gene: 4. Looked up from germline, CDR1 is SGHTA and CDR2 is FQGNSA. The length of the CDR3 is 16 residues. CDR3 nucleotides: TGTGCCAGCAGCTTAGCGTCTAGCGGGGGGATAGAGACCCAGTACTTC. Translation: CASSLASSGGIETQYF.

Ten or more counts support this clonotype. The genes are TRBV12-3 or TRBV12-4 and TRBJ2-4; 8 positions match TRBD2. J was trimmed by 0 bases and V by 2 bases; bases with no gene match: 3. The CDR3 has 16 residues. CDR3 nucleotide sequence: TGTGCCAGCAGTTTAACGGGGGGGCTAGCCAAAAACATTCAGTACTTC. Encoded protein: CASSLTGGLAKNIQYF.

This clonotype has at least ten counts. The chain joins TRBV10-3 to TRBJ2-1; 10 bases align to TRBD1. The CDR3 loop spans 15 amino acids. CDR1 is ENHRY and CDR2 is SYGVKD in the germline V gene. V was pared by 4 bases and J by 4 bases, with 4 bases of the junction left unmatched. CDR3 loop: CAISALGQGYNEQFF. The CDR3 coding sequence is TGTGCCATCAGTGCTTTGGGACAGGGGTACAATGAGCAGTTCTTC.

The CDR3 here is CASSLERNTEAFF. In nucleotides, the CDR3 is TGTGCCAGCAGCTTAGAGCGGAACACTGAAGCTTTCTTT. The chain couples TRBV7-6 to TRBJ1-1; no clear D gene. This CDR3 comprises 13 residues. Trimming pared 1 base from V and 1 base from J, leaving 4 bases between. From germline, CDR1 is SGHVS and CDR2 FNYEAQ. The whole variable domain, filled in from reference TRBV7-6 and TRBJ1-1, reads GAGVSQSPRYKVTKRGQDVALRCDPISGHVSLYWYRQALGQGPEFLTYFNYEAQQDKSGLPNDRFSAERPEGSISTLTIQRTEQRDSAMYRCASSLERNTEAFFGQGTRLTVV.

This clonotype was counted ten times or more. The chain recombines TRBV15 with TRBJ1-3, with D tentatively TRBD1 (6 bases). This CDR3 comprises 17 residues. In germline, CDR1 is LNHNV, CDR2 YYDKDF (reference sequence). V lost 5 bases to trimming and J lost 0 bases, with 17 bases between them. CDR3 nucleotide sequence: TGTGCCACCAGCGGATACAGGGACGGAGGCTCTGGAAACACCATATATTTT. This sequence encodes CATSGYRDGGSGNTIYF.

This clonotype was seen ten or more times. V is TRBV19 and J is TRBJ2-2, with a tentative D call TRBD2 (5 bases). Germline CDR1 LNHDA, CDR2 SQIVND (reference sequence). This CDR3 is 17 amino acids long. V lost 5 bases, J lost 4 bases, and 20 bases lay in between. The CDR3 region has the DNA TGTGCCAGTAGTGCTCATTCGAGGGTTTTAAGCACCGGGGAGCTGTTTTTT. Translation gives CASSAHSRVLSTGELFF.

This clonotype was counted at least ten times. The chain carries TRBV10-1 and TRBJ2-3; D is perhaps TRBD2 (5 bases). Germline-derived CDR1 and CDR2 are WNHNN and SYGVQD (reference sequence). The CDR3 has 14 residues. V gave up 0 bases and J gave up 5 bases, with 9 bases separating them. CDR3 sequence (DNA): TGCGCCAGCAGTGAGTCAATAGGAGGAGATACGCAGTATTTT. It specifies CASSESIGGDTQYF.

There are many counts of this clonotype. This chain links TRBV11-1 with TRBJ2-7; 8 bases are a match to TRBD1. Germline V gives CDR1 SGHAT, CDR2 FQDESV (reference sequence). The CDR3 has 14 amino acids. V was clipped by 5 bases and J by 2 bases; unmatched bases: 5. Here the CDR3 reads CASSPPDRAYEQYF. Written as DNA, the CDR3 is TGTGCCAGCAGCCCCCCGGACAGGGCCTACGAGCAGTACTTC.

This clonotype was recorded many times. J is TRBJ2-5 and V is TRBV5-1; possibly TRBD2 for D (6 bases). Germline CDR1 reads SGHRS; CDR2 reads YFSETQ. CDR3 length: 16 amino acids. V was cut by 2 bases and J by 5 bases, with 19 bases left in between. DNA for the CDR3: TGCGCCAGCAGCTTCCGTCGAGATCCCGCGGGGGAGACCCAGTACTTC. Its translation is CASSFRRDPAGETQYF.

This clonotype was detected ten times or more. The CDR3 coding sequence is TGTGCCAGCAGCCCACTTACTAGAGATACGCAGTATTTT. Protein sequence: CASSPLTRDTQYF. The J gene is TRBJ2-3, the V gene TRBV3-1, with a tentative D call TRBD2 (5 bases). This CDR3 is built from 13 residues. Germline lookup yields CDR1 LGHDT and CDR2 YNNKEL (reference sequence). V was shortened by 4 bases and J by 5 bases, with 10 bases between the two germline ends.

The sample holds many counts of this clonotype. A junction boundary mismatches the germline segment, possibly from a read error. CDR3 DNA sequence: TGCAGCGTTGACACGGGGTCCTTT. It is translated as CSVDTGSF. The rearrangement joins TRBV29-1 to TRBJ1-1; no definite D call. The germline V gene has CDR1 SQVTM and CDR2 ANQGSEA. The CDR3 extends over 8 amino acids.

This clonotype has a count of ten or more. The rearrangement uses TRBV2 and TRBJ2-1; no clear D gene. This CDR3 is 10 amino acids long. Germline V gene lookup returns CDR1 SNHLY and CDR2 FYNNEI. Trimming pared 6 bases from V and 13 bases from J, leaving 10 bases between. In DNA form, the CDR3 reads TGTGCCAGCAGGCCGGACGGACAGTTCTTC. It codes for CASRPDGQFF.

This clonotype was observed a handful of times. The CDR3 sequence is CAISEPGGSTFF. DNA of the CDR3: TGTGCCATCAGTGAGCCAGGGGGCAGTACGTTCTTC. This chain uses TRBV10-3 with TRBJ2-1, with TRBD1 matching 8 bases. This CDR3 has 12 residues. Germline V lookup: CDR1 ENHRY, CDR2 SYGVKD. With 2 bases clipped from V and 15 bases from J, the junction kept 6 bases outside the gene matches.

This clonotype was seen many times. The chain uses TRBV6-2 or TRBV6-3 and TRBJ2-3, with a tentative D call TRBD2 (6 bases). Germline CDR1 is MNHEY and CDR2 is SVGEGT. There are 13 residues in the CDR3. V was clipped by 8 bases and J by 12 bases, with 21 bases between them. The CDR3 is CASSPTGALGQYF. CDR3 nucleotide sequence: TGTGCCAGCTCGCCAACGGGAGCTTTGGGACAGTATTTT.